This TCR beta chain was captured in a study of cytomegalovirus exposure and HLA in healthy donors. Overall study results and limits: Later analysis suggested most CMV-associated TCR beta chains were HLA-restricted. Sequencing depth roughly uniform across donors was assumed in presence/absence analyses.

Notes on this clone: Antigen unknown.

The PCR made use of 60 Vbeta and 13 Jbeta primers. Per the authors' pipeline: Around 83 million unique TCR beta chains, 10 million to 14 million shared, were counted in a later analysis. Here immunoSEQ multiplex PCR was the method, and the copy in TCRdb shows in-frame clones only, minus some. The V and J calls and clone size come from that table; D and trimming were worked out from the DNA. Of approximately 200,000 clones listed, over 75% were seen once; the top ten hold 0.22%. Trimming at V came to 1 base and at J to 2 bases, leaving 5 bases not matched to a gene. Germline V gene data show CDR1 as SGHDT and CDR2 as YYEEEE. The CDR3 has 16 amino acids.

The sample was PBMCs. The chain couples TRBV5-6 to TRBJ2-2, with 7 bases aligning to TRBD2. The receptor was isolated from a girl aged 2 to 9 in good health and CMV-seronegative. CDR3 DNA sequence: TGTGCCAGCAGCTTGATCACTAGCGCCAACACCGGGGAGCTGTTTTTT. Translated, it gives CASSLITSANTGELFF.